This T cell receptor (beta chain) was recovered during a study of blood T cell repertoires in COVID-19. Across the whole study: PBMCs, B-cell-depleted T cells, or T cells were the source of the cDNA or gDNA that made up the material.

Method: immunoSEQ multiplex PCR; TCRdb's copy keeps in-frame clones and lacks some. The repertoire has 45,000 to 55,000 clones, around nine tenths of them found once; the top ten carry about 3%. V was trimmed by 6 bases and J by 2 bases, leaving 5 bases between them. Per the germline V gene, CDR1 is SNHLY and CDR2 is FYNNEI. This CDR3 is built from 11 residues. The chain uses TRBV2 and TRBJ2-7, with D unresolved. The TCR originated in a human donor in a cohort sampled during active COVID-19. The source material was peripheral blood. The CDR3 coding sequence is TGTGCCAGCAGGGCAGCCTACGAGCAGTACTTC. Amino acid sequence: CASRAAYEQYF.